This is a list of T cell receptor beta chains from one sample in a study of T cell responses to AZD1222 COVID-19 vaccine. Using immunoSEQ multiplex PCR, the repertoire was profiled, and TCRdb retains in-frame clones only, with some absent. The sample carries roughly 120,000 clones, approximately 91% recorded once. Specimen: peripheral blood, collected on day 0 of AZD1222 vaccination. The receptors here all came from an adult in good health. The CDR3 runs from the conserved cysteine through the conserved F or W. The D gene is left open where the match is weak. Size is stated for part of the rows, as once, few or many counts, or as a class when the clone is expanded.

CDR3: CASSQQSYEQYF; J: TRBJ2-7; size: -; D: -; V: TRBV25-1
CDR3: CASSRLTSGGLYNEQFF; J: TRBJ2-1; size: once; D: TRBD2; V: TRBV7-6
CDR3: CASSPGLAVNEQFF; J: TRBJ2-1; size: -; D: TRBD2; V: TRBV6-5
CDR3: CASSYWRDQPEQFF; J: TRBJ2-1; size: -; D: -; V: TRBV6-6
CDR3: CASSLVLWNDLRKETQYF; J: TRBJ2-5; size: -; D: -; V: TRBV7-9
CDR3: CASSKAGQHNQPQHF; J: TRBJ1-5; size: -; D: -; V: TRBV21-1
CDR3: CASSLEQGYTEAFF; J: TRBJ1-1; size: -; D: TRBD1; V: TRBV5-5
CDR3: CASKFVGNTEAFF; J: TRBJ1-1; size: -; D: -; V: TRBV19
CDR3: CASSQWTGNSGNTIYF; J: TRBJ1-3; size: few; D: TRBD1; V: TRBV18
CDR3: CASSSPISPTTGTYNERFF; J: TRBJ2-1; size: -; D: -; V: TRBV11-3
CDR3: CASSFVLGGLMAQHF; J: TRBJ1-5; size: -; D: -; V: TRBV7-3
CDR3: CASSFGGSGYNEQFF; J: TRBJ2-1; size: -; D: TRBD2; V: TRBV5-1
CDR3: CASTALGGSKGYTF; J: TRBJ1-2; size: -; D: -; V: TRBV27
CDR3: CASSFSGTYGYTF; J: TRBJ1-2; size: -; D: -; V: TRBV6-5
CDR3: CASRPKGGGPNYGYTF; J: TRBJ1-2; size: once; D: -; V: TRBV5-6
CDR3: CSASGLYGYTF; J: TRBJ1-2; size: -; D: -; V: TRBV20-1
CDR3: CASSLTGDSTDTQYF; J: TRBJ2-3; size: once; D: TRBD1; V: TRBV28
CDR3: CASSPGGAGVNTEAFF; J: TRBJ1-1; size: -; D: -; V: TRBV5-4
CDR3: CASSLGGVTSEAFF; J: TRBJ1-1; size: once; D: -; V: TRBV5-1
CDR3: CARSNTNYGYTF; J: TRBJ1-2; size: -; D: -; V: TRBV30
CDR3: CAISEGGTNYGYTF; J: TRBJ1-2; size: -; D: -; V: TRBV10-3
CDR3: CASSRDRGSENEQYF; J: TRBJ2-7; size: -; D: TRBD1; V: TRBV18
CDR3: CSVGQGGYEQYF; J: TRBJ2-7; size: -; D: TRBD1; V: TRBV29-1
CDR3: CASSIGGGSGNTIYF; J: TRBJ1-3; size: -; D: -; V: TRBV19
CDR3: CASSFGSKQGYEQYF; J: TRBJ2-7; size: -; D: -; V: TRBV5-4
CDR3: CASNLGQGNSYEQYF; J: TRBJ2-7; size: -; D: TRBD1; V: TRBV30
CDR3: CASSASSDTGELFF; J: TRBJ2-2; size: -; D: -; V: TRBV2
CDR3: CASRRQQETQYF; J: TRBJ2-5; size: -; D: -; V: TRBV6-6
CDR3: CATSAPNTEAFF; J: TRBJ1-1; size: -; D: -; V: TRBV24-1
CDR3: CSVEVYREGEQFF; J: TRBJ2-1; size: -; D: -; V: TRBV29-1
CDR3: CASSGPQWGYTF; J: TRBJ1-2; size: few; D: -; V: TRBV4-1
CDR3: CASSFSSSAPTQYF; J: TRBJ2-3; size: -; D: -; V: TRBV5-1
CDR3: CASSPRLRAGNQPQHF; J: TRBJ1-5; size: -; D: -; V: TRBV19
CDR3: CASSIPLNQPQHF; J: TRBJ1-5; size: once; D: -; V: TRBV19
CDR3: CASSLGHNGYTF; J: TRBJ1-2; size: -; D: -; V: TRBV7-9
CDR3: CASGGAVESPLHF; J: TRBJ1-6; size: few; D: -; V: TRBV25-1
CDR3: CASREGVGELFF; J: TRBJ2-2; size: -; D: -; V: TRBV7-2
CDR3: CASSADSANEQFF; J: TRBJ2-1; size: -; D: -; V: TRBV5-1
CDR3: CASSQDSLSTDTQYF; J: TRBJ2-3; size: -; D: -; V: TRBV18
CDR3: CASGLRIAASDTDTQYF; J: TRBJ2-3; size: -; D: -; V: TRBV12-5
CDR3: CASSLAGRTTEAFF; J: TRBJ1-1; size: -; D: -; V: TRBV5-1